This T cell receptor (beta chain) was retrieved from a study of cytotoxic CD8 clonotypes in ibrutinib-treated CLL. Across the study: The authors obtained response samples at a median of about 11 months of treatment, range 6 to 36. The study, taken as a whole, reports: Starting clonality was above that of age-matched healthy donors and tracked circulating CD8+ T-cell counts.

Trimming at V came to 3 bases and at J to 1 base, leaving 7 bases not matched to a gene. The CDR3 length is 16 residues. The germline CDR1 and CDR2 sequences are LNHDA and SQIVND (reference sequence). Sequencing was designed to attain a depth spanning 1 in 200,000 to 1 in 1 million T cells. Clones were sequenced by immunoSEQ multiplex PCR, and TCRdb holds only the in-frame ones, with some missing. The table lists 200,000 to 250,000 clones, 65% to 80% of them singletons. This clone has only one observation. Its antigen is unknown. This sequence was found in a human donor with chronic lymphocytic leukemia. This material consisted of PBMCs, taken after 12 months of ibrutinib treatment. The chain recombines TRBV19 with TRBJ2-3, with 7 bases lining up with TRBD1. The chain's CDR3 is CASSIVTGTGTDTQYF. The CDR3 region has the DNA TGTGCCAGTAGTATTGTAACCGGGACAGGCACAGATACGCAGTATTTT.